This TCR beta chain was retrieved from a study of post-analysis software for immune sequencing data. Study-wide background: There were relapsing-remitting, secondary progressive and progressive-relapsing multiple sclerosis among the disease courses included. General study findings and limits: Controls had lower frequencies than patients of 4 or 5 TRBV segments, which included TRBV5-6, TRBV5-1 and TRBV20-1.

The sample holds a few counts of this clonotype. Its antigen is currently unknown. The CDR3 has 12 residues. V was pared by 6 bases and J by 7 bases, with 12 bases between. The authors incorporated unique molecular identifiers into the TCR beta cDNA libraries. T cells, about 0.9 to 10 million of them, yielded roughly 550,000 cDNA molecules. TCRdb passed the PCR reads through MiXCR, listing each CDR3 protein once. The sample yields some 800,000 distinct CDR3 sequences, approximately 44% seen once. Source material: blood. This receptor was obtained from a girl between 10 and 17 years old with multiple sclerosis. V is TRBV12-3 or TRBV12-4 and J is TRBJ1-2; D is unresolved. CDR3 nucleotide sequence: TGTGCCAGCAGGCTAGCTTCCGCTGGCTACACCTTC. This codes for CASRLASAGYTF.